This T cell receptor beta chain was retrieved from a study of blood T cell repertoires in COVID-19. Study in general: Sources were T cells, B-cell-depleted T cells, or PBMCs; the material itself was cDNA or gDNA.

Libraries were prepared by immunoSEQ multiplex PCR; TCRdb keeps only in-frame clonotypes and omits some of them. The data hold 80,000 or so clones, with about 88% observed a single time. This CDR3 spans 17 amino acids. Unmatched junction bases numbered 6, after V lost 3 bases and J lost 0 bases. Germline CDR1 MGHDK, CDR2 SYGVNS. This receptor was taken from a human donor in a cohort sampled during active COVID-19. The specimen was peripheral blood. The gene calls are TRBV25-1 and TRBJ2-3, with 10 bases that match TRBD2. The CDR3 region is CASSELSSGRSTDTQYF. CDR3 in DNA: TGTGCCAGCAGTGAGTTGTCTAGCGGGAGAAGCACAGATACGCAGTATTTT.